This T cell receptor (beta chain) was identified in a study of cytomegalovirus exposure and HLA in healthy donors. The PCR employed 60 Vbeta primers together with 13 Jbeta primers. Profiled with immunoSEQ multiplex PCR; TCRdb holds only in-frame clones, not every one. The sample holds some 120,000 clones, 79% seen once. This clone was found a few times. The ends were cut back, 1 base at V and 7 bases at J, with 4 bases in the middle. CDR3 length: 12 amino acids. The germline V gene has CDR1 LNHNV and CDR2 YYDKDF (reference sequence). This receptor was taken from a woman under 30 in good health and CMV-seropositive. Sequenced material: PBMCs. The genes are TRBV15 and TRBJ1-4, with no clear D. The CDR3 DNA follows: TGTGCCACCAGCAGAGGTCTTGAAAAACTGTTTTTT. This sequence encodes CATSRGLEKLFF.